A single sample gave rise to the 25 T cell receptor beta chains below, sequenced in a study of blood T cell repertoires in COVID-19. Generated by immunoSEQ multiplex PCR, the TCRdb table keeps only in-frame clones and is missing some. This repertoire shows roughly 260,000 clones, roughly nine tenths found once; its top ten account for roughly 2.2%. The material sequenced was peripheral blood. The receptors shown here come from a woman aged 45-65 years who had recovered from COVID-19.

This clone was observed once. The genes are TRBV3-1 (or the pseudogene TRBV3-2) and TRBJ2-2; D unclear. Deletions cut 4 bases from V and 7 bases from J, with 7 bases between. Germline V gene sequence: CDR1 LGHDT, CDR2 YNNKEL (reference sequence). The length of the CDR3 is 12 residues. Here the CDR3 DNA reads TGTGCCAGCAGCCTAGAACTCGGGGAGCTGTTTTTT. This translates into CASSLELGELFF.

The CDR3 DNA reads TGTGCCAGCACCCCCCCAGGGCCCGAGCAGTACTTC. Translating it yields CASTPPGPEQYF. The chain employs TRBV28 and TRBJ2-7, with D possibly being TRBD1 (5 bases). Trimming took off 7 bases at V and 6 bases at J, with 13 bases between the two ends. Germline V lookup: CDR1 MDHEN, CDR2 SYDVKM. This CDR3 contains 12 residues.

The V call is TRBV6-2 or TRBV6-3, the J call TRBJ1-1, with 11 bases aligning to TRBD1. Germline assignment: CDR1 MNHEY and CDR2 SVGEGT. After removal of 6 bases from V and 1 base from J, the junction contained 4 bases not matched to a gene. The CDR3 has 15 amino acids. The CDR3 bases are TGTGCCAGCAGCCGGACAGGGGGCGAGAACACTGAAGCTTTCTTT. Translated: CASSRTGGENTEAFF.

This chain joins TRBV4-3 and TRBJ2-1; D gene unclear. Trimming took 0 bases from V and 4 from J, leaving 10 bases between them. The CDR3 runs 15 residues. CDR1 is LGHNA, CDR2 YSLEER, per germline. The CDR3 DNA is TGCGCCAGCAGCCAAGATACGTCAGATTACAATGAGCAGTTCTTC. This gives the protein CASSQDTSDYNEQFF.

V and J are TRBV5-1 and TRBJ1-1; D gene ambiguous. The CDR3 is made up of 11 amino acids. In germline, CDR1 is SGHRS, CDR2 YFSETQ. The V end lost 0 bases, the J end lost 8 bases, and 5 bases lay between the germline ends. As DNA, the CDR3 is TGCGCCAGCAGCTTGGGACACGAAGCTTTCTTT. Encoded protein: CASSLGHEAFF.

This chain links TRBV28 with TRBJ2-1; 9 nucleotides agree with TRBD1. The CDR3 has 12 residues. J gave up 14 bases and V 4 bases, and 6 bases lay outside the gene matches. The germline CDR1 and CDR2 sequences are MDHEN and SYDVKM. The CDR3, as DNA: TGTGCCAGCAGTTCGCCGGGACAGGGAAAGTTCTTC. It encodes CASSSPGQGKFF.

This chain links TRBV19 with TRBJ1-5, with TRBD1 identical over 7 bases. The V segment lost 4 bases and the J segment 4 bases; nucleotides outside the gene matches: 13. The CDR3 covers 17 residues. Germline CDR1 and CDR2: LNHDA and SQIVND (reference sequence). CDR3 in amino acids: CASSKVYGDRDNQPQHF. For the CDR3, the DNA is TGTGCCAGTAGTAAGGTGTACGGCGACAGGGATAATCAGCCCCAGCATTTT.

This sequence joins TRBV4-3 and TRBJ2-7; TRBD1 might be the D (5 bases). The length of the CDR3 is 16 residues. V was clipped by 2 bases and J by 5 bases, with 19 bases between them. Germline V gives CDR1 LGHNA, CDR2 YSLEER. The CDR3 nucleotides read TGCGCCAGCAGCCAAAACGGGCAGGGCATCCTAGACGAGCAGTACTTC. Translating it yields CASSQNGQGILDEQYF.

This chain links TRBV5-4 with TRBJ2-3, with 8 bases matching TRBD2. V dropped 4 bases and J dropped 3; count of bases not matched to a gene: 13. The CDR3 loop spans 17 amino acids. The V gene's germline CDR1 is SGHNT and CDR2 YYREEE (reference sequence). As DNA, the CDR3 is TGTGCCAGCAGCCCCCACGGCAGCGGGAGAGGAACAGATACGCAGTATTTT. As protein: CASSPHGSGRGTDTQYF.

The chain has TRBV25-1 and TRBJ2-5; possible D gene TRBD2, 5 bases. Germline CDR1 is MGHDK and CDR2 is SYGVNS. The V end lost 1 base, the J end lost 5 bases, and 14 bases lay between the germline ends. The CDR3 sequence is 15 residues long. CDR3 protein: CASSEWKVAWETQYF. CDR3 coding DNA: TGTGCCAGCAGTGAATGGAAGGTAGCGTGGGAGACCCAGTACTTC.

The V call is TRBV2, the J call TRBJ2-3, with TRBD2 as a possible D gene (6 bases). CDR3 size: 14 residues. V lost 6 bases to trimming and J lost 2 bases, with 12 bases between them. The germline gives CDR1 SNHLY, CDR2 FYNNEI. The CDR3 is CASRRREVTDTQYF. CDR3 coding DNA: TGTGCCAGCAGGCGGCGGGAAGTCACAGATACGCAGTATTTT.

The chain employs TRBV10-3 and TRBJ2-1; the D gene is possibly TRBD1 (5 bases). Trimming removed 2 bases from V and 5 bases from J, with 7 bases in between. This CDR3 region has 13 residues. Looked up from germline, CDR1 is ENHRY and CDR2 is SYGVKD. The CDR3 loop reads CAISEARDNEQFF. The CDR3 nucleotides read TGTGCCATCAGTGAGGCCAGGGACAATGAGCAGTTCTTC.

The DNA for the CDR3 is TGTGCCAGCAGCTTGGGTGGGAGGGCCGAGAATGAGCAGTTCTTC. Its translation: CASSLGGRAENEQFF. The rearrangement joins TRBV5-5 to TRBJ2-1; 7 bases line up with TRBD2. The V gene's germline CDR1 is SGHKS and CDR2 YYEKEE (reference sequence). Trimming took 0 bases from V and 7 from J; bases not matched to a gene: 7. The CDR3 has 15 amino acids.

A few counts support this clone. J is TRBJ1-1 and V is TRBV7-2; the match to TRBD1 covers 7 bases. With V trimmed by 3 bases and J by 1 base, 8 bases remained unmatched. Germline V CDR1 and CDR2: SGHTA, FQGNSA. The CDR3 contains 16 residues. The DNA for the CDR3 is TGTGCCAGCAGCTTGCCCATAGACAGGGCGAACACTGAAGCTTTCTTT. It yields the protein CASSLPIDRANTEAFF. Combining the CDR3 with reference TRBV7-2 and TRBJ1-1 gives the whole variable domain GAGVSQSPSNKVTEKGKDVELRCDPISGHTALYWYRQSLGQGLEFLIYFQGNSAPDKSGLPSDRFSAERTGGSVSTLTIQRTQQEDSAVYLCASSLPIDRANTEAFFGQGTRLTVV.

The chain carries TRBV12-5 and TRBJ2-7, with D possibly matching TRBD1 (5 bases). The CDR3 has 16 amino acids. CDR1 is LGHNT, CDR2 FRNRAP, per germline. Trimming stripped 0 bases from V and 7 bases from J, with 19 bases between. CDR3 loop: CASGLVPYRGGGEQYF. As DNA, the CDR3 is TGTGCTAGTGGTTTGGTACCGTATAGGGGTGGTGGGGAGCAGTACTTC. The full variable domain, rest sourced from reference TRBV12-5 and TRBJ2-7, is DARVTQTPRHKVTEMGQEVTMRCQPILGHNTVFWYRQTMMQGLELLAYFRNRAPLDDSGMPKDRFSAEMPDATLATLKIQPSEPRDSAVYFCASGLVPYRGGGEQYFGPGTRLTVT.

This chain joins TRBV5-1 and TRBJ2-3, with TRBD2 as a possible D gene (6 bases). The CDR3 runs 16 residues. The V end was cut by 4 bases, the J end by 5 bases, with 20 bases between. Germline values: CDR1 SGHRS, CDR2 YFSETQ. The CDR3 here is CASSQEGLGLVDTQYF. The CDR3 bases are TGCGCCAGCAGCCAGGAGGGACTGGGGCTGGTAGATACGCAGTATTTT.

DNA of the CDR3: TGTGCCAGCAGCTTCGTGGCGGGAGTCGAAGATACGCAGTATTTT. This codes for CASSFVAGVEDTQYF. The chain recombines TRBV7-2 with TRBJ2-3; 7 bases are shared with TRBD2. Per the germline V gene, CDR1 is SGHTA and CDR2 is FQGNSA. After removal of 3 bases from V and 5 bases from J, the junction contained 8 bases not matched to a gene. The CDR3 consists of 15 residues.

Concerning this clone itself: This same CDR3 is encoded by further DNA sequences in the sample. This chain links TRBV28 with TRBJ1-2, with no clear D. V lost 4 bases and J 6 bases, leaving 12 bases between the germline ends. Germline V CDR1 and CDR2: MDHEN, SYDVKM. The CDR3 runs 13 residues. The CDR3 DNA is TGTGCCAGCAGTTCCCCGGGGAGGGATGGCTACACCTTC. Translating gives CASSSPGRDGYTF.

The chain employs TRBV11-2 and TRBJ1-1, with TRBD1 matching 7 bases. J gave up 4 bases and V 0 bases, and 11 bases lay outside the gene matches. Germline V gene data show CDR1 as SGHAT and CDR2 as FQNNGV. The CDR3 extends over 17 amino acids. The CDR3: CASSLEGRGRSGTEAFF. In nucleotides, the CDR3 is TGTGCCAGCAGCTTAGAAGGCAGGGGGAGGTCGGGCACTGAAGCTTTCTTT.

The V gene is TRBV28, the J gene TRBJ2-3; tentative D call: TRBD2 (6 bases). Germline lookup yields CDR1 MDHEN and CDR2 SYDVKM. The CDR3 length is 15 residues. V lost 4 bases and J 2 bases, leaving 13 bases between the germline ends. CDR3 loop: CASSSYGGNTDTQYF. The CDR3 DNA follows: TGTGCCAGCAGTTCCTATGGGGGGAACACAGATACGCAGTATTTT.

This chain joins TRBV25-1 and TRBJ1-2; D not resolved. The CDR3 covers 14 residues. V lost 3 bases to trimming and J lost 8 bases, with 16 bases between them. The germline CDR1 and CDR2 sequences are MGHDK and SYGVNS. CDR3 nucleotide sequence: TGTGCCAGCAGTGAGCTGAGTCAGGCGCGAGGCTACACCTTC. Its translation is CASSELSQARGYTF.

This chain's CDR3 is CASSQESYNEQFF. The CDR3 nucleotides read TGCGCCAGCAGCCAAGAGTCATACAATGAGCAGTTCTTC. This rearrangement joins TRBV4-3 to TRBJ2-1; no clear D. The CDR3 covers 13 residues. V dropped 0 bases and J dropped 4 bases, with 4 bases sitting between them. The germline gives CDR1 LGHNA, CDR2 YSLEER.

The chain recombines TRBV3-1 (or the pseudogene TRBV3-2) with TRBJ1-2; 7 bases align to TRBD1. With 4 bases clipped from V and 6 bases from J, the junction kept 17 bases outside the gene matches. The length of the CDR3 is 17 residues. Germline CDR1 and CDR2: LGHDT and YNNKEL (reference sequence). As DNA, the CDR3 is TGTGCCAGCAGCCCCAAAGGAAGGGGGCGCTTAATTAATGGCTACACCTTC. Its protein is CASSPKGRGRLINGYTF.

The chain combines TRBV27 with TRBJ2-7; weak D call: TRBD1 (6 bases). Germline V CDR1 and CDR2: MNHEY, SMNVEV (reference sequence). V was clipped by 4 bases and J by 5 bases, with 12 bases between them. CDR3 size: 13 residues. The CDR3 protein is CASSSYRVDEQYF. The CDR3 DNA follows: TGTGCCAGCAGTTCCTACAGGGTTGACGAGCAGTACTTC.

The rearrangement joins TRBV12-3 or TRBV12-4 to TRBJ2-7; D is uncertain. This CDR3 has 13 amino acids. V lost 5 bases to trimming and J lost 1 base, with 9 bases between them. The CDR3 protein is CASSPPRSYEQYF. The CDR3, as DNA: TGTGCCAGCAGTCCCCCCCGGTCCTACGAGCAGTACTTC.